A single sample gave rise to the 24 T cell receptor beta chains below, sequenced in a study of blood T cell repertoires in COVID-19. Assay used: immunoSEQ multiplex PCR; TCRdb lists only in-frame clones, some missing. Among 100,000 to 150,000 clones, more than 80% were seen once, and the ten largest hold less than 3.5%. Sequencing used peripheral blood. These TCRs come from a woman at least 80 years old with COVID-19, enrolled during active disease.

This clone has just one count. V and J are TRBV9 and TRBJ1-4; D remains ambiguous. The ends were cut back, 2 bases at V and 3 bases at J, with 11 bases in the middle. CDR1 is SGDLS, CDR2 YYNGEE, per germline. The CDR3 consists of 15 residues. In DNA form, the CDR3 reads TGTGCCAGCAGCGTTACTGTCGGAGCTAATGAAAAACTGTTTTTT. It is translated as CASSVTVGANEKLFF.

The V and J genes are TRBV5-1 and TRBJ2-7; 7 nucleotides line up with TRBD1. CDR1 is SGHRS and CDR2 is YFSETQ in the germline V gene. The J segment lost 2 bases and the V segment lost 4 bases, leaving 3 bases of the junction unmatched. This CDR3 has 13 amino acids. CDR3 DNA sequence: TGCGCCAGCAGCCGGGACAGCACCTACGAGCAGTACTTC. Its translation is CASSRDSTYEQYF. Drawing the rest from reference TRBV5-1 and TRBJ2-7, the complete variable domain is KAGVTQTPRYLIKTRGQQVTLSCSPISGHRSVSWYQQTPGQGLQFLFEYFSETQRNKGNFPGRFSGRQFSNSRSEMNVSTLELGDSALYLCASSRDSTYEQYFGPGTRLTVT.

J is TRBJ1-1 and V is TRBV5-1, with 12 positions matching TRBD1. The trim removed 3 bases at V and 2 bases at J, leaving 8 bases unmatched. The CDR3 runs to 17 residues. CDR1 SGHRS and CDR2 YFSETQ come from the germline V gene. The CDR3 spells CASSYAAGTGGNTEAFF. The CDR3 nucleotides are TGCGCCAGCAGCTATGCGGCCGGGACAGGGGGCAACACTGAAGCTTTCTTT.

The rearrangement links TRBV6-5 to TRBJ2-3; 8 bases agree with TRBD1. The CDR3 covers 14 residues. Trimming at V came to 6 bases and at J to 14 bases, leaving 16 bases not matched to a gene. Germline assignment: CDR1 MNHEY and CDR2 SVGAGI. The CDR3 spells CASRTGQGSGKRYF. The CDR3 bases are TGTGCCAGCAGGACCGGACAGGGCTCGGGTAAAAGGTATTTT.

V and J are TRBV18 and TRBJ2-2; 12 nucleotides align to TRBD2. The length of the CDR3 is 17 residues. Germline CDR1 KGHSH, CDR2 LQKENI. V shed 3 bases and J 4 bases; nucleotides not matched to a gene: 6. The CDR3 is CASSPETSGSPTGELFF. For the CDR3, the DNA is TGTGCCAGCTCACCCGAGACTAGCGGGAGTCCCACCGGGGAGCTGTTTTTT.

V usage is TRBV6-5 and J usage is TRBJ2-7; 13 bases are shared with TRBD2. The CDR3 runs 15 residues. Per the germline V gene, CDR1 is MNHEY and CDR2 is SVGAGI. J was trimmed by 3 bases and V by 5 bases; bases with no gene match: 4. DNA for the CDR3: TGTGCCAGCAGTATACTAGCGGGAGGGAACTACGAGCAGTACTTC. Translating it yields CASSILAGGNYEQYF.

The CDR3 spells CSVYSYNEQFF. The CDR3 DNA follows: TGCAGCGTTTACTCATACAATGAGCAGTTCTTC. V usage is TRBV29-1 and J usage is TRBJ2-1, with D unclear. This CDR3 is 11 amino acids long. V lost 5 bases to trimming and J lost 4 bases, with 6 bases between them. Germline V gene lookup returns CDR1 SQVTM and CDR2 ANQGSEA.

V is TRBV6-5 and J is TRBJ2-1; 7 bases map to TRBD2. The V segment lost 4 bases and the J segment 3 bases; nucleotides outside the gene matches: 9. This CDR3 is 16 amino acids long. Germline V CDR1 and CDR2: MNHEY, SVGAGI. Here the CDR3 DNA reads TGTGCCAGCAGTTTACAGGCGACGGGAGGCTACAATGAGCAGTTCTTC. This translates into CASSLQATGGYNEQFF.

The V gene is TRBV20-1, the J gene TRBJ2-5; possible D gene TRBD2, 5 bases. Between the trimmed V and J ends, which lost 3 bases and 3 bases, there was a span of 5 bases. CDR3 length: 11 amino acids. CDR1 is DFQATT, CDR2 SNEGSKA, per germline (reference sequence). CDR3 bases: TGCAGTGCTAGCGGGGAAGAGACCCAGTACTTC. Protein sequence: CSASGEETQYF.

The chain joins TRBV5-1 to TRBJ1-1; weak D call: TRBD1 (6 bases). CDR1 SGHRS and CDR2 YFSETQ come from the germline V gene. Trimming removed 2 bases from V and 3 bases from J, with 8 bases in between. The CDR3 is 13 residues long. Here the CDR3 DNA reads TGCGCCAGCAGCTTCGGACAGTACACTGAAGCTTTCTTT. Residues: CASSFGQYTEAFF.

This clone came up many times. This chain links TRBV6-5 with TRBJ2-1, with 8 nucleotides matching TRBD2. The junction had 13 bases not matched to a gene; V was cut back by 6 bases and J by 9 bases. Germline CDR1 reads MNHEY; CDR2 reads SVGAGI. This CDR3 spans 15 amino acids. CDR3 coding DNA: TGTGCCAGCAGGCTCACCGGGACTAGGAGTACTGAGCAGTTCTTC. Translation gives CASRLTGTRSTEQFF.

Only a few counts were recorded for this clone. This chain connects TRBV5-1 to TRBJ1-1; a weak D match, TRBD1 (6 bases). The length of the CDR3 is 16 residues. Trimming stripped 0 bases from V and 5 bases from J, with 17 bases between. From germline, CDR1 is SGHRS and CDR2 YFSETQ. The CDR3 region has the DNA TGCGCCAGCAGCTTGGCCCGGGACATTCGGGGAACTGAAGCTTTCTTT. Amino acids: CASSLARDIRGTEAFF. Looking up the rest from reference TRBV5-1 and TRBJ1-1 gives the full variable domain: KAGVTQTPRYLIKTRGQQVTLSCSPISGHRSVSWYQQTPGQGLQFLFEYFSETQRNKGNFPGRFSGRQFSNSRSEMNVSTLELGDSALYLCASSLARDIRGTEAFFGQGTRLTVV.

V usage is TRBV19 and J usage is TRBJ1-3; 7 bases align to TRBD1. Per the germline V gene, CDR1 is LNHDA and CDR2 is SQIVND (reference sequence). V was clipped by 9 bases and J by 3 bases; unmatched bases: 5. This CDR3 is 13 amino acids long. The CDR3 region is CASRQGGGNTIYF. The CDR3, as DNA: TGTGCCAGCCGACAGGGAGGTGGAAACACCATATATTTT.

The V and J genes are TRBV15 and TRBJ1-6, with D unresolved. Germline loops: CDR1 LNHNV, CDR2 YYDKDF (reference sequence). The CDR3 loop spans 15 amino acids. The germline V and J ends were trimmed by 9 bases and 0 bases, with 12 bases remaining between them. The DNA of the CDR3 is TGTGCCACTGGGGAGGTCAGCTCCTATAATTCACCCCTCCACTTT. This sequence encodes CATGEVSSYNSPLHF.

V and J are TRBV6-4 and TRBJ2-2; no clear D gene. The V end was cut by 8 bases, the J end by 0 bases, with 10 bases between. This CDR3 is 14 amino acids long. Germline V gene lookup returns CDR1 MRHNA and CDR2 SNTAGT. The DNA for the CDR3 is TGTGCCAGCCAGAAAGAAGCGAACACCGGGGAGCTGTTTTTT. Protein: CASQKEANTGELFF.

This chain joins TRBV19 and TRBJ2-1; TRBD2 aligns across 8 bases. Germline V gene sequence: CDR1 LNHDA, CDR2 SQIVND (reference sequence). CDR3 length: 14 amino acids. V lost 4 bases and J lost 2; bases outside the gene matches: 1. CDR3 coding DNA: TGTGCCAGTAGTAACGGGAGGGCCTACAATGAGCAGTTCTTC. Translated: CASSNGRAYNEQFF.

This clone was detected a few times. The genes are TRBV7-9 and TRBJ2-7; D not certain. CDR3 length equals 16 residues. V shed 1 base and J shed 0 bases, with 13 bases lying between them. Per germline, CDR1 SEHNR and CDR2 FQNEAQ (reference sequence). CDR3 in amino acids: CASSLDSWQSSYEQYF. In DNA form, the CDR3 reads TGTGCCAGCAGCTTAGATTCTTGGCAAAGCTCCTACGAGCAGTACTTC.

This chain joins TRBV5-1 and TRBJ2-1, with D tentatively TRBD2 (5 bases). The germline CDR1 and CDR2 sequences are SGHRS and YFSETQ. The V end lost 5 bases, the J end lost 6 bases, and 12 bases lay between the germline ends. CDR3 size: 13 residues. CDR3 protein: CASRAGIGNEQFF. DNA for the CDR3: TGCGCCAGCAGGGCCGGGATCGGCAATGAGCAGTTCTTC.

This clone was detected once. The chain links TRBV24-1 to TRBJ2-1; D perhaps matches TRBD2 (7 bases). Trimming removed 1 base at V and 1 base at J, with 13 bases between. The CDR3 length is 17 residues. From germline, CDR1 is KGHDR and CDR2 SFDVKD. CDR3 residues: CATSDLEGGNSYNEQFF. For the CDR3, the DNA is TGTGCCACCAGTGATTTAGAGGGGGGGAATTCCTACAATGAGCAGTTCTTC.

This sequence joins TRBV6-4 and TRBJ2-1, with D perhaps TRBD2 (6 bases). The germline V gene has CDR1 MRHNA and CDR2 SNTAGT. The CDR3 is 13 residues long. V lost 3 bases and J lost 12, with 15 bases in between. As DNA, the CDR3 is TGTGCCAGCAGTGAGGTCGCGGGACGGCGGCAGTTCTTC. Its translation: CASSEVAGRRQFF.

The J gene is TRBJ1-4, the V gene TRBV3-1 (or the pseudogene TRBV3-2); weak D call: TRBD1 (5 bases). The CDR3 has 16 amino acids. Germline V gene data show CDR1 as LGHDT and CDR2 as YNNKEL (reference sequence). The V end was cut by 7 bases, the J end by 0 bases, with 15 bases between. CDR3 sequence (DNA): TGTGCCAGCACCCCAGGGTCAGGCGCAACTAATGAAAAACTGTTTTTT. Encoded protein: CASTPGSGATNEKLFF.

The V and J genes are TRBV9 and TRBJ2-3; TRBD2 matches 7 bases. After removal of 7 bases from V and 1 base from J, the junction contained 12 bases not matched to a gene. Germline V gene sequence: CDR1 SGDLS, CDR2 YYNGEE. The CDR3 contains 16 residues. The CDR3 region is CASSRGSSGGTDTQYF. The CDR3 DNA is TGTGCCAGCTCCCGAGGGTCTAGCGGTGGCACAGATACGCAGTATTTT.

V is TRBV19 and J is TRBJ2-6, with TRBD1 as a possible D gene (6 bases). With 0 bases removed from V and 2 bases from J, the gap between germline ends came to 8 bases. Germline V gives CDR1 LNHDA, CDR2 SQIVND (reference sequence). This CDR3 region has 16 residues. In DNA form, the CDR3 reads TGTGCCAGTAGTATAGAAACAGGGACTGGGGCCAACGTCCTGACTTTC. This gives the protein CASSIETGTGANVLTF.

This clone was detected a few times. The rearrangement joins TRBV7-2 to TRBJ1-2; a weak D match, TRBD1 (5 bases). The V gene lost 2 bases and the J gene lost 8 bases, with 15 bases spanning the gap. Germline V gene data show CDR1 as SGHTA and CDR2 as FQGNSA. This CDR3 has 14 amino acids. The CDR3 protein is CASSLTLDSTGYTF. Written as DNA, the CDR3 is TGTGCCAGCAGCTTAACATTAGACAGTACCGGCTACACCTTC.